The next 18 T cell receptor beta chains were all read from a single sample in a study of beta chain features in type 1 diabetes. Notes on the study in general: In all four CD4+ subsets, TCRB CDR3 length was significantly, moderately reduced in type 1 diabetes.

Sequencing targeted expressed TCRB transcripts, as all isolated RNA had been reverse transcribed. The protocol was immunoSEQ multiplex PCR, while the TCRdb copy is restricted to in-frame clones and leaves out a portion. This sample carries about 160,000 clones, 8% to 9.5% of them seen once, and the ten largest clones take around 0.56%. These TCRs' antigens remain unknown. The material sequenced was central memory CD4+ T cells from blood. These receptors all come from a woman under 30 with type 1 diabetes.

This clone has just a few counts. The V and J genes are TRBV4-3 and TRBJ1-2; D unclear. Germline lookup yields CDR1 LGHNA and CDR2 YSLEER. The CDR3 is 15 amino acids. The V end lost 0 bases, the J end lost 0 bases, and 8 bases lay between the germline ends. The CDR3 coding sequence is TGCGCCAGCAGCCAAGAAACGGGAGCTAACTATGGCTACACCTTC. Protein product: CASSQETGANYGYTF.

V usage is TRBV6-6 and J usage is TRBJ2-2; unclear D gene. Trimming removed 5 bases from V and 0 bases from J, with 7 bases in between. The CDR3 extends over 14 amino acids. Germline CDR1 MNHNY, CDR2 SVGAGI (reference sequence). The CDR3 region has the DNA TGTGCCAGCAGTAAAGAGACGAACACCGGGGAGCTGTTTTTT. It is translated as CASSKETNTGELFF.

Concerning this clone: The sample has other DNA sequences that encode this CDR3 too. This chain links TRBV29-1 with TRBJ1-5, with 9 bases aligning to TRBD1. Germline CDR1 and CDR2: SQVTM and ANQGSEA. This CDR3 comprises 14 residues. J gave up 4 bases and V 6 bases, and 7 bases lay outside the gene matches. The CDR3 nucleotides are TGCAGCGTCAGTTCGGGGACAGGGAATCAGCCCCAGCATTTT. This gives the protein CSVSSGTGNQPQHF.

This clone was counted between two and nine times. The chain joins TRBV28 to TRBJ1-5; unclear D gene. Germline assignment: CDR1 MDHEN and CDR2 SYDVKM. The CDR3 has 12 amino acids. V lost 8 bases to trimming and J lost 5 bases, with 10 bases between them. The CDR3 nucleotides read TGTGCCAGCGCGGTAAATCATCAGCCCCAGCATTTT. Its translation: CASAVNHQPQHF.

This clone came up a few times. The chain is built from TRBV6-5 and TRBJ1-1; maybe TRBD1 (6 bases). Germline values: CDR1 MNHEY, CDR2 SVGAGI. This CDR3 is 16 amino acids long. The V and J ends lost 2 bases and 1 base respectively, with 14 bases between them. The CDR3 region has the DNA TGTGCCAGCAGTTACGGGCTGGGGACAAGGAACACTGAAGCTTTCTTT. Protein: CASSYGLGTRNTEAFF.

The CDR3 loop is CASRRTSGRWDEQFF. Written as DNA, the CDR3 is TGTGCCAGCAGAAGGACTAGCGGGAGGTGGGATGAGCAGTTCTTC. The V call is TRBV7-8, the J call TRBJ2-1; the match to TRBD2 covers 14 bases. Unmatched junction bases numbered 6, after V lost 6 bases and J lost 8 bases. Germline lookup yields CDR1 SGHVS and CDR2 FQNEAQ. The CDR3 covers 15 residues. Variable domain in full (rest from reference TRBV7-8 and TRBJ2-1): GAGVSQSPRYKVAKRGQDVALRCDPISGHVSLFWYQQALGQGPEFLTYFQNEAQLDKSGLPSDRFFAERPEGSVSTLKIQRTQQEDSAVYLCASRRTSGRWDEQFFGPGTRLTVL.

The rearrangement links TRBV7-2 to TRBJ2-3; 7 bases line up with TRBD2. This CDR3 is built from 15 residues. Per the germline V gene, CDR1 is SGHTA and CDR2 is FQGNSA. V was clipped by 3 bases and J by 1 base; unmatched bases: 4. The CDR3 DNA reads TGTGCCAGCAGCTTGCAGCGGGGAGGCACAGATACGCAGTATTTT. Its protein is CASSLQRGGTDTQYF.

V gene TRBV29-1 combines with J gene TRBJ1-2; TRBD1 matches 9 bases. Unmatched junction bases numbered 4, after V lost 7 bases and J lost 7 bases. Germline V gene sequence: CDR1 SQVTM, CDR2 ANQGSEA. This CDR3 is 11 amino acids long. The CDR3 coding sequence is TGCAGCGGGGACAGGGAGAGTGGCTACACCTTC. As protein: CSGDRESGYTF.

This chain uses TRBV27 with TRBJ2-7, with 7 bases that match TRBD2. The CDR3 sequence is 15 residues long. Germline V gene sequence: CDR1 MNHEY, CDR2 SMNVEV (reference sequence). Trimming cost V 3 bases and J 2 bases; bases outside gene matches: 7. The DNA for the CDR3 is TGTGCCAGCAGTTTTGCGGGGGAGGGACCCTACGAGCAGTACTTC. It specifies CASSFAGEGPYEQYF.

This clone has more than one count but fewer than ten. The chain is built from TRBV2 and TRBJ2-1, with 7 bases fitting TRBD2. The CDR3 has 15 amino acids. The V and J ends lost 8 bases and 6 bases, in that order; junction bases with no gene match: 13. Germline CDR1 is SNHLY and CDR2 is FYNNEI. The CDR3 spells CASVGLTSASNEQFF. DNA for the CDR3: TGTGCCAGCGTCGGCCTCACTAGCGCCTCCAATGAGCAGTTCTTC. Full variable domain (outside the CDR3, taken from reference TRBV2 and TRBJ2-1): EPEVTQTPSHQVTQMGQEVILRCVPISNHLYFYWYRQILGQKVEFLVSFYNNEISEKSEIFDDQFSVERPDGSNFTLKIRSTKLEDSAMYFCASVGLTSASNEQFFGPGTRLTVL.

J is TRBJ1-4 and V is TRBV7-2; D might be TRBD1 (5 bases). V gave up 0 bases and J gave up 4 bases, with 9 bases separating them. This CDR3 spans 15 amino acids. Per the germline V gene, CDR1 is SGHTA and CDR2 is FQGNSA. CDR3 coding DNA: TGTGCCAGCAGCTTAGCTGCAGGGCGTAATGAAAAACTGTTTTTT. This encodes CASSLAAGRNEKLFF. Drawing the rest from reference TRBV7-2 and TRBJ1-4, the complete variable domain is GAGVSQSPSNKVTEKGKDVELRCDPISGHTALYWYRQSLGQGLEFLIYFQGNSAPDKSGLPSDRFSAERTGGSVSTLTIQRTQQEDSAVYLCASSLAAGRNEKLFFGSGTQLSVL.

This chain connects TRBV5-1 to TRBJ1-5; a possible D gene is TRBD1 (5 bases). From germline, CDR1 is SGHRS and CDR2 YFSETQ. V was clipped by 0 bases and J by 5 bases, with 9 bases between them. This CDR3 is 14 amino acids long. CDR3 protein: CASSLGREDQPQHF. DNA of the CDR3: TGCGCCAGCAGCTTGGGCAGGGAGGATCAGCCCCAGCATTTT.

This clone was detected only a few times. V is TRBV9 and J is TRBJ2-5; possibly TRBD2 for D (6 bases). This CDR3 spans 14 amino acids. Germline V CDR1 and CDR2: SGDLS, YYNGEE. The germline V and J ends were trimmed by 3 bases and 5 bases, with 14 bases remaining between them. The CDR3 sequence: CASSGRAGRETQYF. CDR3 DNA sequence: TGTGCCAGCAGCGGTCGGGCGGGACGGGAGACCCAGTACTTC.

This clone was recorded a few times. The J gene is TRBJ2-5, the V gene TRBV27, with 11 bases aligning to TRBD2. CDR3 length: 16 residues. The germline V gene has CDR1 MNHEY and CDR2 SMNVEV (reference sequence). Losses at the gene ends were 2 bases for V and 4 bases for J; bases not matched to a gene: 6. CDR3 sequence (DNA): TGTGCCAGCAGTTTAAGAGGGACTAGCGGCGCAGAGACCCAGTACTTC. Translation gives CASSLRGTSGAETQYF.

This clone was found a few times. This rearrangement joins TRBV10-3 to TRBJ1-1; tentatively, D is TRBD1 (5 bases). The ends were cut back, 4 bases at V and 8 bases at J, with 14 bases in the middle. From germline, CDR1 is ENHRY and CDR2 SYGVKD. This CDR3 region has 13 residues. The CDR3 DNA reads TGTGCCATCAGTGCGGGGGACCAAAAAGAAGCTTTCTTT. Translated: CAISAGDQKEAFF.

This clone was observed a few times. The chain carries TRBV10-3 and TRBJ2-5; TRBD1 aligns across 7 bases. J lost 4 bases, V lost 4 bases, and 6 bases had no gene match. The CDR3 runs 14 residues. CDR1 ENHRY and CDR2 SYGVKD come from the germline V gene. CDR3: CAISAYRGVETQYF. The CDR3 nucleotides are TGTGCCATCAGTGCTTACAGGGGAGTAGAGACCCAGTACTTC.

This clone was observed a few times. The J gene is TRBJ2-5, the V gene TRBV7-2; a possible D gene is TRBD1 (6 bases). Deletions cut 1 base from V and 5 bases from J, with 14 bases between. This CDR3 contains 15 residues. Germline CDR1 SGHTA, CDR2 FQGNSA. The CDR3 reads CASSLGGGEMETQYF. In DNA, the CDR3 is TGTGCCAGCAGCTTAGGTGGGGGCGAAATGGAGACCCAGTACTTC. Full variable domain (remainder filled in from reference TRBV7-2 and TRBJ2-5): GAGVSQSPSNKVTEKGKDVELRCDPISGHTALYWYRQSLGQGLEFLIYFQGNSAPDKSGLPSDRFSAERTGGSVSTLTIQRTQQEDSAVYLCASSLGGGEMETQYFGPGTRLLVL.

The chain has TRBV7-2 and TRBJ1-5, with TRBD1 matching over 9 bases. This CDR3 has 15 amino acids. With 3 bases clipped from V and 4 bases from J, the junction kept 4 bases outside the gene matches. Per germline, CDR1 SGHTA and CDR2 FQGNSA. CDR3 nucleotide sequence: TGTGCCAGCAGCTTTATTGGGACAGGGAATCAGCCCCAGCATTTT. It specifies CASSFIGTGNQPQHF.